The table lists the clone carrying this T cell receptor (beta chain) with a count of one. Sequenced by immunoSEQ multiplex PCR; TCRdb stores in-frame clones only, minus some. Here the sample spans 250,000 to 350,000 clones, about 85% being singletons. The CDR3 is made up of 15 amino acids. The germline gives CDR1 SGHRS, CDR2 YFSETQ. Trimming at V came to 0 bases and at J to 6 bases, leaving 7 bases not matched to a gene. This entry is derived from a study of blood T cell repertoires in COVID-19. In the study overall: The United States, Italy and Spain supplied acute and convalescent COVID-19 samples.

This receptor was identified in a woman between 50 and 59 years old who had recovered from COVID-19. The chain carries TRBV5-1 and TRBJ2-7; 9 bases match TRBD2. The sequencing input was peripheral blood. The CDR3 region has the DNA TGCGCCAGCAGCTTGGGTGGCGCAGCGGGAGGCGAGCAGTACTTC. Translated, it gives CASSLGGAAGGEQYF.